This TCR beta chain was recovered during a study of beta chain features in type 1 diabetes. General study points: Reduced insertions and increased deletions marked VDJ junctions in type 1 diabetes patients. All four CD4+ subsets of Type 1 diabetes patients contained TCRB CDR3s that were moderately but significantly shorter. PCR might favor shorter templates, equally in patients and controls.

TCRB transcripts that were expressed got sequenced, as all of the isolated RNA had been reverse transcribed. The protocol was immunoSEQ multiplex PCR, while the TCRdb copy is restricted to in-frame clones and leaves out a portion. The data show a few hundred thousand clones, approximately 15% seen once. CDR1 and CDR2 from the germline V gene are SNHLY and FYNNEI. The CDR3 is 14 amino acids. Trimming shortened V by 4 bases and J by 4 bases, and 13 bases separated the two germline ends. Concerning this clone itself: Its antigen is as yet unknown.

The chain couples TRBV2 to TRBJ1-1; D not resolved. Input material: naive CD4+ T cells from blood. This receptor was taken from a man between 25 and 39 years old with type 1 diabetes. The CDR3 spells CASSGQALGTEAFF. As DNA, the CDR3 is TGTGCCAGCAGTGGTCAGGCCTTGGGCACTGAAGCTTTCTTT.